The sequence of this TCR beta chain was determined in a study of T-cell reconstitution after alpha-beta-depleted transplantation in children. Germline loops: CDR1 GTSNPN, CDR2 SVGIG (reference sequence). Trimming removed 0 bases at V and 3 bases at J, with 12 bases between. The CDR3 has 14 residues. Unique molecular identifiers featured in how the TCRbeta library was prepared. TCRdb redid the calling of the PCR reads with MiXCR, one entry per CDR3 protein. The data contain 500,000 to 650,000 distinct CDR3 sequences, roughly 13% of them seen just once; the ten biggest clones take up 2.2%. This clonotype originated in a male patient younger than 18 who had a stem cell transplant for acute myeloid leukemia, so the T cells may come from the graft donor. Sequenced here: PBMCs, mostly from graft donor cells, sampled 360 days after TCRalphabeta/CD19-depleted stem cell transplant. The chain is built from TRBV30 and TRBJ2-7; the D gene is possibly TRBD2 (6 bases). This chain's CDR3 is CAWSVGGVSYEQYF. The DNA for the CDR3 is TGTGCCTGGAGTGTCGGCGGGGTGAGCTACGAGCAGTACTTC.